This T cell receptor (beta chain) is from a study of T cell responses to AZD1222 COVID-19 vaccine. The wider study: Pooling was applied to second doses at about 4 or about 12 weeks.

Trimming took 3 bases from V and 5 from J; bases not matched to a gene: 7. Germline V gene data show CDR1 as LNHDA and CDR2 as SQIVND (reference sequence). The CDR3 has 15 amino acids. TCRdb's table, derived via immunoSEQ multiplex PCR, lists solely in-frame clones and lacks some. The repertoire holds some 120,000 clones, roughly 87% seen once, with just under 10% in the top ten. The clonotype originates from an adult in good health. This chain connects TRBV19 to TRBJ2-7; 10 bases match TRBD2. The sample in question was peripheral blood, obtained on day 0 of AZD1222 vaccination. This CDR3 is CASSMRLAGQNEQYF. In DNA form, the CDR3 reads TGTGCCAGTAGTATGAGACTAGCGGGTCAGAACGAGCAGTACTTC.